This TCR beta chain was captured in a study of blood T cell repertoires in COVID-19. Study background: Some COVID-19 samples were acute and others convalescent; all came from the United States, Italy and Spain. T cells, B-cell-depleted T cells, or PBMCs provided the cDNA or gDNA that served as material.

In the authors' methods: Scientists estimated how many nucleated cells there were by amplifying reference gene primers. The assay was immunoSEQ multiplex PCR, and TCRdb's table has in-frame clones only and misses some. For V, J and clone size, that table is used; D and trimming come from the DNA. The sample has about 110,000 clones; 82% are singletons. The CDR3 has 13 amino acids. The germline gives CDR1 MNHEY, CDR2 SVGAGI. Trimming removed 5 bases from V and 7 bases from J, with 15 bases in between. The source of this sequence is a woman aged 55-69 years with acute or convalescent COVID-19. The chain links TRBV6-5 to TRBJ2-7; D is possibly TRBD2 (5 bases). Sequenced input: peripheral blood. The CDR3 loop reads CASSPRPGGEQYF. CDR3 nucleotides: TGTGCCAGCAGTCCCCGGCCAGGCGGGGAGCAGTACTTC.